The clone carrying this T cell receptor beta chain was observed a handful of times. The antigen remains unidentified. Constant-segment primers served in 5'RACE that generated TCR alpha and TCR beta cDNA libraries bearing sample barcodes and UMIs. From the 5' RACE reads, TCRdb called clonotypes with MiXCR, one entry per CDR3 protein. The sample contains under 110,000 distinct CDR3 sequences, over 15% of which appear only once. The data were taken from a study of T-cell memory formation after mild COVID-19. Study details: The TCR clusters were mostly specific to one donor.

The study, taken as a whole, reports: Clones shrinking from day 15 to 85 showed even CD4/CD8 mixes; later expanders tilted CD4+. Some responding clones appeared in pre-infection memory, suggesting cross-reactive memory joined.

The V end lost 3 bases, the J end lost 2 bases, and 10 bases lay between the germline ends. There are 14 residues in the CDR3. The germline CDR1 and CDR2 sequences are KGHDR and SFDVKD. The chain carries TRBV24-1 and TRBJ2-7; D is unresolved. Sequencing was done on a sample of PBMCs or a T cell subset sorted from them (not recorded which). The receptor's source is an adult woman who had mild COVID-19 (a few samples of this study predate the infection). Cell type and time point are not known. This chain's CDR3 is CATSDTGPTYEQYF. The CDR3 nucleotides are TGTGCCACCAGTGATACCGGGCCCACCTACGAGCAGTACTTC.